Below, 9 T cell receptor beta chains from the same sample are listed, as sequenced in a study of neurological immune-mediated disorders (dated by TCRdb to the late 2010s). The meaning of the sample's time point label: technical triplicate 3. The library was produced with 5' RACE. The sequencer listed for this sample is Illumina HiSeq 2500. TCRdb reran the public reads through fastp at Q25 and MiXCR, keeping productive beta chains. Rows with a matching CDR3 protein are joined into one entry that keeps the most common DNA and genes. Recorded for this sample are tens of thousands of distinct CDR3 sequences; approximately 15% of them occurred a single time. The top ten clones comprise 4.5% to 5% of the sample. Input material: CD4+ T cells from blood. The receptors here all came from a female donor with HTLV-1-associated myelopathy (HAM/TSP).

This clonotype is medium-sized. The chain combines TRBV5-1 with TRBJ2-5; 7 bases map to TRBD1. Germline CDR1 reads SGHRS; CDR2 reads YFSETQ. The V gene end was trimmed by 2 bases and the J gene end by 0 bases; junction bases not matched to a gene: 1. CDR3 length: 14 residues. The CDR3 sequence is CASSFRGYQETQYF. The DNA of the CDR3 is TGCGCCAGCAGCTTCAGGGGGTACCAAGAGACCCAGTACTTC. Filled out from reference TRBV5-1 and TRBJ2-5, the complete variable domain reads KAGVTQTPRYLIKTRGQQVTLSCSPISGHRSVSWYQQTPGQGLQFLFEYFSETQRNKGNFPGRFSGRQFSNSRSEMNVSTLELGDSALYLCASSFRGYQETQYFGPGTRLLVL.

This clonotype rates as medium-sized. The chain is built from TRBV29-1 and TRBJ2-5, with TRBD1 as a possible D gene (5 bases). CDR3 length: 12 amino acids. Looked up from germline, CDR1 is SQVTM and CDR2 is ANQGSEA. Trimming removed 7 bases at V and 4 bases at J, with 13 bases between. CDR3 DNA: TGCAGCGGTTCCAGGGTGGGAGAGACCCAGTACTTC. Amino acid sequence: CSGSRVGETQYF.

The rearrangement joins TRBV7-3 to TRBJ2-1, with 13 bases matching TRBD2. The CDR3 is 15 residues long. V shed 5 bases and J 5 bases; nucleotides not matched to a gene: 3. Germline V CDR1 and CDR2: SGHTA, FQGTGA. CDR3 in amino acids: CASSIGTSGNNEQFF. The CDR3 DNA is TGTGCCAGCAGCATTGGGACTAGCGGGAACAATGAGCAGTTCTTC.

This clonotype came up many times. The V and J genes are TRBV14 and TRBJ1-4; tentative D call: TRBD1 (6 bases). V was trimmed by 4 bases and J by 8 bases, leaving 17 bases between them. The CDR3 has 15 amino acids. Germline lookup yields CDR1 SGHDN and CDR2 FVKESK. The CDR3 loop reads CASSPNGGAFEKLFF. The CDR3 DNA reads TGTGCCAGCAGCCCCAACGGGGGGGCGTTCGAAAAACTGTTTTTT.

This clonotype was seen at least ten times. The chain combines TRBV29-1 with TRBJ2-7; possibly TRBD1 for D (6 bases). CDR3 length: 13 amino acids. The V gene's germline CDR1 is SQVTM and CDR2 ANQGSEA. The V end lost 4 bases, the J end lost 7 bases, and 17 bases lay between the germline ends. In nucleotides, the CDR3 is TGCAGCGTTGTTGGGGACAAGATAGGGGAGCAGTACTTC. This sequence encodes CSVVGDKIGEQYF.

The chain carries TRBV12-5 and TRBJ2-3, with a tentative D call TRBD1 (5 bases). This CDR3 spans 14 amino acids. In germline, CDR1 is LGHNT, CDR2 FRNRAP. Deletions cut 7 bases from V and 2 bases from J, with 13 bases between. CDR3 protein: CASATWTFTDTQYF. In nucleotides, the CDR3 is TGTGCTAGTGCTACCTGGACATTCACAGATACGCAGTATTTT.

This clonotype was counted at least ten times. The V and J genes are TRBV6-5 and TRBJ2-5, with D perhaps matching TRBD1 or TRBD2 (5 bases each). The ends were cut back, 6 bases at V and 5 bases at J, with 10 bases in the middle. Germline V gives CDR1 MNHEY, CDR2 SVGAGI. CDR3 size: 12 residues. CDR3 sequence reads: CASRGTYETQYF. For the CDR3, the DNA is TGTGCCAGCAGGGGGACGTACGAGACCCAGTACTTC.

By share, this clonotype counts as medium-sized. The gene calls are TRBV20-1 and TRBJ2-7, with D possibly called TRBD1 or TRBD2 (6 bases each). Trimming removed 0 bases from V and 5 bases from J, with 14 bases in between. The germline V gene has CDR1 DFQATT and CDR2 SNEGSKA (reference sequence). The CDR3 is made up of 14 amino acids. The CDR3 nucleotides are TGCAGTGCTAGAGAGGGGGGCCTCGGGGACGAGCAGTACTTC. Protein product: CSAREGGLGDEQYF.

This clonotype occurred a few times. This chain connects TRBV9 to TRBJ2-3, with TRBD2 identical over 13 bases. The V segment lost 3 bases and the J segment 5 bases; nucleotides outside the gene matches: 9. The CDR3 is 17 residues long. The germline V gene has CDR1 SGDLS and CDR2 YYNGEE. The CDR3 region is CASSGRTSGGGLDTQYF. The CDR3 DNA is TGTGCCAGCAGCGGACGCACTAGCGGGGGGGGATTAGATACGCAGTATTTT. Full variable domain (outside the CDR3, taken from reference TRBV9 and TRBJ2-3): DSGVTQTPKHLITATGQRVTLRCSPRSGDLSVYWYQQSLDQGLQFLIQYYNGEERAKGNILERFSAQQFPDLHSELNLSSLELGDSALYFCASSGRTSGGGLDTQYFGPGTRLTVL.